This T cell receptor (beta chain) derives from a study of response to subunit inactivated influenza vaccine. Study-wide points: Authors proposed each seasonal influenza vaccination draws in few new T cells.

This CDR3 has 15 amino acids. A word on this clonotype: Its antigen is currently unknown.

One entry per CDR3 protein results from TCRdb running MiXCR on the RT-PCR reads. The sample lists a few hundred thousand distinct CDR3 sequences, 20% to 25% occurring once. This specimen consisted of PBMCs from blood, obtained less than 22 months after vaccination. This rearrangement joins TRBV21-1 to TRBJ2-7; the table's D call of TRBD2 was not tested on the DNA. TRBV21-1 is classified as a pseudogene. This TCR was sampled from a man aged 50 to 69 who received an inactivated influenza vaccine. The CDR3, as DNA: TGTGCCACCCAAAGCGGCGGGAGATCCTGGGACGAGCAGTACTTC. It encodes CATQSGGRSWDEQYF.